This T cell receptor beta chain was identified during a study of shared clonotypes between healthy human individuals. Study-wide results and limits: Memory subsets generally showed smaller estimated richness than naive subsets did.

V was trimmed by 0 bases and J by 6 bases, leaving 15 bases between them. The germline gives CDR1 WSHSY, CDR2 SAAADI. The CDR3 is 16 residues long. Points on this clone: The antigen remains undetermined.

At the deep level, the assay was run. Genomic DNA of every subset was divided equally among multiple immunoSEQ plates. Profiling relied on immunoSEQ multiplex PCR, and the TCRdb table lists in-frame clones only, not all of them. This sample has 2,500,000 or so clones, with around 90% found just once. The sample comprised naive CD4+ T cells from PBMCs. Stated subset: CD45RA+ positively selected. The genes are TRBV10-2 and TRBJ1-5; no reliable D call. This TCR was sampled from a man between 18 and 35 years old in good health. Some clones in this sample may be carry-over from other donors' samples. The DNA for the CDR3 is TGCGCCAGCAGTGAGTCGAATCGGGGAGGCGGTCAGCCCCAGCATTTT. Its translation is CASSESNRGGGQPQHF.